This passage covers 14 T cell receptor beta chains from one sample sequenced in a study of T-cell memory formation after mild COVID-19. TCRdb recomputed calls from the 5' RACE reads with MiXCR, one row per CDR3 protein. The sample lists nearly 110,000 distinct CDR3 sequences, over 15% occurring once. What was sequenced was PBMCs or a T cell subset sorted from them (not recorded which). Source of these receptors: an adult woman who had mild COVID-19 (a few samples of this study predate the infection). Cell type and time point are not known.

This clonotype turned up a few times. This rearrangement joins TRBV9 to TRBJ2-7; no reliable D call. Looked up from germline, CDR1 is SGDLS and CDR2 is YYNGEE. V lost 2 bases and J lost 3, with 9 bases in between. The CDR3 has 13 residues. CDR3 region: CASSVKDGYEQYF. The CDR3, as DNA: TGTGCCAGCAGCGTCAAAGACGGCTACGAGCAGTACTTC.

This clonotype came up a few times. The chain carries TRBV20-1 and TRBJ2-5; 7 bases map to TRBD2. Looked up from germline, CDR1 is DFQATT and CDR2 is SNEGSKA (reference sequence). The CDR3 runs 13 residues. V lost 6 bases, J lost 2 bases, and 6 bases stayed unmatched. The DNA of the CDR3 is TGCAGTGCGGAGGTAGCGGGTCAAGAGACCCAGTACTTC. This gives the protein CSAEVAGQETQYF.

There are a few counts of this clonotype. The V and J genes are TRBV6-5 and TRBJ2-2; D remains ambiguous. V was clipped by 5 bases and J by 4 bases, with 8 bases between them. CDR1 and CDR2 from the germline V gene are MNHEY and SVGAGI. The CDR3 extends over 13 amino acids. This chain's CDR3 is CASSPTSTGELFF. CDR3 coding DNA: TGTGCCAGCAGTCCTACAAGCACCGGGGAGCTGTTTTTT.

The chain combines TRBV19 with TRBJ1-2; no definite D call. The germline V gene has CDR1 LNHDA and CDR2 SQIVND (reference sequence). V lost 9 bases and J 8 bases, leaving 16 bases between the germline ends. This CDR3 region has 12 residues. The CDR3 protein is CASRDVWEGYTF. DNA for the CDR3: TGTGCCAGCCGCGATGTTTGGGAAGGCTACACCTTC.

This clonotype was recorded a few times. The CDR3 protein is CASSQEGPGVETQYF. The CDR3 DNA reads TGCGCCAGCAGCCAAGAAGGCCCAGGGGTAGAGACCCAGTACTTC. The rearrangement links TRBV4-1 to TRBJ2-5; D is perhaps TRBD1 (6 bases). The CDR3 is made up of 15 amino acids. CDR1 is MGHRA, CDR2 YSYEKL, per germline. Trimming removed 0 bases at V and 4 bases at J, with 12 bases between.

In its sample, this clonotype was seen a few times. The chain uses TRBV7-6 and TRBJ2-5; 12 positions agree with TRBD2. V lost 6 bases to trimming and J lost 2 bases; unmatched junction nucleotides: 19. Germline V gene lookup returns CDR1 SGHVS and CDR2 FNYEAQ. This CDR3 region has 20 residues. CDR3 in amino acids: CASSSYPRLAGGPEQETQYF. The DNA for the CDR3 is TGTGCCAGCAGTTCCTATCCCCGCCTAGCGGGAGGGCCAGAACAAGAGACCCAGTACTTC.

This clonotype was counted only a few times. V gene TRBV15 combines with J gene TRBJ2-1, with TRBD2 matching over 11 bases. The germline V gene encodes CDR1 LNHNV and CDR2 YYDKDF (reference sequence). J was trimmed by 4 bases and V by 3 bases; bases with no gene match: 5. The CDR3 is made up of 16 amino acids. CDR3 protein: CATSSIAGGQYNEQFF. The CDR3 region has the DNA TGTGCCACCAGCAGTATAGCGGGAGGGCAGTACAATGAGCAGTTCTTC.

Ten or more counts support this clonotype. CDR3 residues: CSARSGNEQFF. The CDR3 DNA follows: TGCAGTGCCCGGTCGGGGAATGAGCAGTTCTTC. The chain carries TRBV20-1 and TRBJ2-1, with D possibly matching TRBD2 (5 bases). Trimming took 6 bases from V and 7 from J, leaving 10 bases between them. Germline V CDR1 and CDR2: DFQATT, SNEGSKA (reference sequence). The CDR3 length is 11 residues.

This clonotype occurred a few times. The chain has TRBV6-4 and TRBJ1-2; TRBD1 agrees at 8 bases. CDR1 is MRHNA and CDR2 is SNTAGT in the germline V gene. The CDR3 is made up of 14 amino acids. J was trimmed by 0 bases and V by 6 bases; bases with no gene match: 3. The CDR3, as DNA: TGTGCCAGCAGCCCGGGACAGGCTAACTATGGCTACACCTTC. As protein: CASSPGQANYGYTF.

This clonotype occurred many times. DNA for the CDR3: TGCAGCGTTGAAGGAGCGGGACGGGAGCAGTTCTTC. Amino acids: CSVEGAGREQFF. The chain employs TRBV29-1 and TRBJ2-1; 7 bases are a match to TRBD2. The J segment lost 10 bases and the V segment lost 1 base, leaving 4 bases of the junction unmatched. This CDR3 is 12 amino acids long. The germline V gene encodes CDR1 SQVTM and CDR2 ANQGSEA.

The chain combines TRBV12-3 or TRBV12-4 with TRBJ2-5; D could derive from TRBD1 or TRBD2 (5 bases each). This CDR3 region has 15 residues. Between the trimmed V and J ends, which lost 11 bases and 0 bases, there was a span of 19 bases. The CDR3 protein is CASANRRGYQETQYF. Written as DNA, the CDR3 is TGTGCCTCCGCTAACAGACGGGGCTACCAAGAGACCCAGTACTTC.

This chain joins TRBV28 and TRBJ2-5; D is undetermined. The CDR3 extends over 14 amino acids. V was cut by 3 bases and J by 4 bases, with 12 bases left in between. Germline values: CDR1 MDHEN, CDR2 SYDVKM. The CDR3 is CASSFGQLSETQYF. CDR3 DNA sequence: TGTGCCAGCAGTTTTGGGCAGCTGTCAGAGACCCAGTACTTC.

The J gene is TRBJ1-1, the V gene TRBV20-1; 8 nucleotides agree with TRBD1. CDR1 and CDR2 (germline): DFQATT, SNEGSKA (reference sequence). With 6 bases clipped from V and 0 bases from J, the junction kept 6 bases outside the gene matches. This CDR3 has 14 amino acids. The CDR3 loop is CSAPDRGMNTEAFF. CDR3 coding DNA: TGCAGTGCCCCCGACAGGGGCATGAACACTGAAGCTTTCTTT.

This clonotype was picked up a small number of times. The chain uses TRBV10-3 and TRBJ1-1, with D maybe TRBD1 (5 bases). The V and J ends lost 9 bases and 1 base respectively, with 15 bases between them. The CDR3 extends over 14 amino acids. Per germline, CDR1 ENHRY and CDR2 SYGVKD. The CDR3, as DNA: TGTGCCATGTCCCGGGACTTACCGAACACTGAAGCTTTCTTT. Protein product: CAMSRDLPNTEAFF.